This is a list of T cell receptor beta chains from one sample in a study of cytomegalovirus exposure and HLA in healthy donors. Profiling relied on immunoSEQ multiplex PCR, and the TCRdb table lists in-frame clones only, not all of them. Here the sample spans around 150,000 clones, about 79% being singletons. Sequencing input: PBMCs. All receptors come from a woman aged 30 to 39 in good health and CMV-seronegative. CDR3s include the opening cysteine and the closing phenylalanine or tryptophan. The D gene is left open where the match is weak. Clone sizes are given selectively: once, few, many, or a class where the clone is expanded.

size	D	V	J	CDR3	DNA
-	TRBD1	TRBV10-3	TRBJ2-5	CAISELGQGLKTQYF	TGTGCCATCAGTGAGTTGGGACAGGGCTTAAAGACCCAGTACTTC
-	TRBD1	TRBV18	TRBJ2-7	CASSPQGASFYEQYF	TGTGCCAGCTCACCACAGGGGGCGTCTTTCTACGAGCAGTACTTC
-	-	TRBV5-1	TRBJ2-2	CASSPPLGGAGELFF	TGCGCCAGCAGCCCCCCTTTAGGGGGGGCCGGGGAGCTGTTTTTT
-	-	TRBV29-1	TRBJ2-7	CSAGSHGEQYF	TGCAGCGCCGGGTCGCACGGCGAGCAGTACTTC
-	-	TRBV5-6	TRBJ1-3	CASSLGTQRNTIYF	TGTGCCAGCAGCTTGGGGACTCAAAGAAACACCATATATTTT
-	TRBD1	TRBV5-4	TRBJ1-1	CASSHRQGQNTEAFF	TGTGCCAGCAGCCATCGACAGGGGCAGAACACTGAAGCTTTCTTT
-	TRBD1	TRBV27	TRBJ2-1	CASSPWTGGHNEQFF	TGTGCCAGCAGTCCCTGGACAGGGGGCCACAATGAGCAGTTCTTC
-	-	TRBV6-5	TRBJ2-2	CASSFGAVTGELFF	TGTGCCAGCAGTTTCGGAGCAGTGACCGGGGAGCTGTTTTTT
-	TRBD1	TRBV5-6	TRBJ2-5	CASSRGQNQETQYF	TGTGCCAGCAGCCGGGGACAGAACCAAGAGACCCAGTACTTC
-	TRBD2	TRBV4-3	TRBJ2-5	CASSQGLGFQETQYF	TGCGCCAGCAGCCAGGGACTAGGCTTCCAAGAGACCCAGTACTTC
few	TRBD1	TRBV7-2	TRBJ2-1	CASSSGRGRATYNEQFF	TGTGCCAGCAGCTCGGGAAGGGGGCGGGCTACCTACAATGAGCAGTTCTTC
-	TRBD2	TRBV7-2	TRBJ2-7	CASSLRAGGLSYEQYF	TGTGCCAGCAGCTTAAGAGCGGGGGGACTCTCCTACGAGCAGTACTTC
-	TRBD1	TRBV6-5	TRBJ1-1	CASSVRQGVTEAFF	TGTGCCAGCAGTGTTCGACAGGGGGTCACTGAAGCTTTCTTT